Each of the 11 T cell receptor beta chains below was sequenced from the same sample in a study of chemoradiotherapy in HPV16-positive cancers. The protocol was immunoSEQ multiplex PCR, while the TCRdb copy is restricted to in-frame clones and leaves out a portion. Of over 8,500 clones listed, roughly 85% are singletons. Material: tumor tissue, obtained from a patient who underwent chemoradiotherapy. The receptors here all came from a human donor with HPV-associated anogenital cancer.

The chain carries TRBV18 and TRBJ1-1; D unresolved. V was pared by 1 base and J by 1 base, with 4 bases between. There are 13 residues in the CDR3. The V gene's germline CDR1 is KGHSH and CDR2 LQKENI. CDR3 loop: CASSPLQNTEAFF. CDR3 in DNA: TGTGCCAGCTCACCACTACAGAACACTGAAGCTTTCTTT.

The J gene is TRBJ1-1, the V gene TRBV5-6, with D hard to call. Germline V gene data show CDR1 as SGHDT and CDR2 as YYEEEE. Trimming shortened V by 0 bases and J by 2 bases, and 8 bases separated the two germline ends. This CDR3 region has 14 residues. The CDR3, as DNA: TGTGCCAGCAGCTTGGCCGGCCCAAACACTGAAGCTTTCTTT. Encoded protein: CASSLAGPNTEAFF. The full variable domain, in which reference TRBV5-6 and TRBJ1-1 provide the parts outside the CDR3, is DAGVTQSPTHLIKTRGQQVTLRCSPKSGHDTVSWYQQALGQGPQFIFQYYEEEERQRGNFPDRFSGHQFPNYSSELNVNALLLGDSALYLCASSLAGPNTEAFFGQGTRLTVV.

The CDR3 region has the DNA TGCGCCAGCAGTGAGTCATACGGGGAGCTGTTTTTT. Amino acid sequence: CASSESYGELFF. This chain links TRBV10-2 with TRBJ2-2; D gene unclear. There are 12 residues in the CDR3. CDR1 WSHSY and CDR2 SAAADI come from the germline V gene. V lost 0 bases, J lost 7 bases, and 3 bases lay in between.

The CDR3 protein is CASSPQSLSSTDTQYF. CDR3 nucleotide sequence: TGCGCCAGCTCCCCTCAGAGTCTTTCTAGCACAGATACGCAGTATTTT. The chain couples TRBV5-1 to TRBJ2-3; D is undetermined. V lost 7 bases and J lost 0, with 18 bases in between. This CDR3 region has 16 residues. Germline V CDR1 and CDR2: SGHRS, YFSETQ.

The chain couples TRBV2 to TRBJ1-3; the match to TRBD1 covers 7 bases. This CDR3 is built from 14 residues. Germline assignment: CDR1 SNHLY and CDR2 FYNNEI. Germline trimming cut 6 bases from V and 7 bases from J; bases unmatched to any gene: 9. In DNA, the CDR3 is TGTGCCAGCAGCGCGAGGGGGCTAGGGAACACCATATATTTT. Protein sequence: CASSARGLGNTIYF. Variable domain in full (rest from reference TRBV2 and TRBJ1-3): EPEVTQTPSHQVTQMGQEVILRCVPISNHLYFYWYRQILGQKVEFLVSFYNNEISEKSEIFDDQFSVERPDGSNFTLKIRSTKLEDSAMYFCASSARGLGNTIYFGEGSWLTVV.

The chain carries TRBV6-5 and TRBJ1-2; D might be TRBD1 (6 bases). Germline CDR1 reads MNHEY; CDR2 reads SVGAGI. The CDR3 is 15 residues long. V was trimmed by 4 bases and J by 4 bases, leaving 16 bases between them. CDR3 sequence: CASSFGGSTLYGYTF. The CDR3 region has the DNA TGTGCCAGCAGTTTCGGGGGCTCGACACTCTATGGCTACACCTTC.

This clone was detected once. The genes are TRBV4-1 and TRBJ2-3, with D possibly being TRBD2 (6 bases). Trimming removed 4 bases from V and 2 bases from J, with 10 bases in between. Germline CDR1 reads MGHRA; CDR2 reads YSYEKL. The CDR3 is 14 residues long. The CDR3 region has the DNA TGCGCCAGCAGCCTTCGGGAGTCCACAGATACGCAGTATTTT. Its translation: CASSLRESTDTQYF.

The chain uses TRBV28 and TRBJ2-5; D not certain. Germline V CDR1 and CDR2: MDHEN, SYDVKM. The CDR3 sequence is 13 residues long. Trimming removed 5 bases at V and 1 base at J, with 8 bases between. This chain's CDR3 is CASSPPFQETQYF. The DNA for the CDR3 is TGTGCCAGCAGTCCCCCTTTCCAAGAGACCCAGTACTTC.

V usage is TRBV18 and J usage is TRBJ1-4; D gene unclear. There are 14 residues in the CDR3. The germline V gene has CDR1 KGHSH and CDR2 LQKENI. V was clipped by 2 bases and J by 5 bases, with 9 bases between them. The CDR3 reads CASSPGALNEKLFF. CDR3 DNA sequence: TGTGCCAGCTCACCAGGTGCCCTCAATGAAAAACTGTTTTTT.

The J gene is TRBJ2-7, the V gene TRBV19; TRBD1 aligns across 9 bases. CDR3 size: 14 residues. The junction had 6 bases not matched to a gene; V was cut back by 4 bases and J by 5 bases. The V gene's germline CDR1 is LNHDA and CDR2 SQIVND (reference sequence). This CDR3 reads CASSTRDRENEQYF. The CDR3 region has the DNA TGTGCCAGTAGTACCCGGGACAGGGAAAACGAGCAGTACTTC.

There are a few counts of this clone. This chain connects TRBV7-2 to TRBJ1-6, with TRBD1 matching 7 bases. The CDR3 runs 14 residues. The germline V gene encodes CDR1 SGHTA and CDR2 FQGNSA. V shed 8 bases and J 9 bases; nucleotides not matched to a gene: 10. The CDR3 protein is CASGPTGRLSPLHF. The CDR3 bases are TGTGCCAGCGGCCCGACAGGGAGGCTTTCACCCCTCCACTTT.